Listed below are T cell receptor beta chains from one sample, sequenced in a study of blood T cell repertoires in COVID-19. The data were produced by immunoSEQ multiplex PCR, yet TCRdb's version contains in-frame clones alone and is incomplete. The sample shows about 230,000 clones, about nine tenths of them seen only once. Material: PBMCs or T cells enriched from blood (not recorded which). The source of these receptors is a woman aged 30 to 39 with acute COVID-19. CDR3s include the opening cysteine and the closing phenylalanine or tryptophan. D genes are given only for firm matches.

D: NA
V: TRBV7-2
J: TRBJ1-1
DNA: TGTGCCAGCAGCCAGACAAGGTCCAACACTGAAGCTTTCTTT
CDR3: CASSQTRSNTEAFF

D: NA
V: TRBV10-2
J: TRBJ2-2
DNA: TGCGCCAGCAGACCGGGACACTCTGGGACCGGGGAGCTGTTTTTT
CDR3: CASRPGHSGTGELFF

D: NA
V: TRBV5-6
J: TRBJ1-3
DNA: TGTGCCAGCAACAGGGCCATGAGTGGACCGGGAAACACCATATATTTT
CDR3: CASNRAMSGPGNTIYF

D: NA
V: TRBV6-1
J: TRBJ1-5
DNA: TGTGCCAGCAGTGACGTATTCAATCAGCCCCAGCATTTT
CDR3: CASSDVFNQPQHF

D: NA
V: TRBV5-6
J: TRBJ1-3
DNA: TGTGCCAGCAGCTTTAGGGGCCCCCCTGGAAACACCATATATTTT
CDR3: CASSFRGPPGNTIYF

D: NA
V: TRBV6-5
J: TRBJ2-5
DNA: TGTGCCAGCAGTAAGAGCGGCCAAGAGACCCAGTACTTC
CDR3: CASSKSGQETQYF

D: NA
V: TRBV6-5
J: TRBJ1-4
DNA: TGTGCCAGCTTCAGTCTTGCAACTAATGAAAAACTGTTTTTT
CDR3: CASFSLATNEKLFF

D: TRBD1
V: TRBV15
J: TRBJ1-2
DNA: TGTGCCACCAGCAGGGGCGGGCCAGGGGGCGATCTGAGCTATGGCTACACCTTC
CDR3: CATSRGGPGGDLSYGYTF

D: NA
V: TRBV3-1/TRBV3-2
J: TRBJ1-5
DNA: TGTGCCAGCAGCCGAACGGACAGTCCCTATTATAGCAATCAGCCCCAGCATTTT
CDR3: CASSRTDSPYYSNQPQHF

D: NA
V: TRBV6-5
J: TRBJ1-2
DNA: TGTGCCAGCAGCAGGGACTATGGCTACACCTTC
CDR3: CASSRDYGYTF

D: TRBD1
V: TRBV6-5
J: TRBJ2-7
DNA: TGTGCCAGCAGGAACCGGGACAGAGCCTACGAGCAGTACTTC
CDR3: CASRNRDRAYEQYF

D: TRBD2
V: TRBV4-1
J: TRBJ2-1
DNA: TGCGCCAGCAGCCACCCCGGGGGGAATGAGCAGTTCTTC
CDR3: CASSHPGGNEQFF

D: NA
V: TRBV4-3
J: TRBJ2-5
DNA: TGCGCCAGCAGCCAAGATGCGGGCTCCGGGTGGGACCAGTACTTC
CDR3: CASSQDAGSGWDQYF

D: NA
V: TRBV9
J: TRBJ1-2
DNA: TGTGCCAGCAGCGTTGGACAGCTGAACTATGGCTACACCTTC
CDR3: CASSVGQLNYGYTF

D: NA
V: TRBV19
J: TRBJ1-5
DNA: TGTGCCAGTAGCCAAGACAATCGTGATCAGCCCCAGCATTTT
CDR3: CASSQDNRDQPQHF

D: NA
V: TRBV19
J: TRBJ1-5
DNA: TGTGCCAGCACAACCGGGACTGGGAGTTCGTATAGCAATCAGCCCCAGCATTTT
CDR3: CASTTGTGSSYSNQPQHF

D: NA
V: TRBV27
J: TRBJ2-2
DNA: TGTGCCAGCTCACCGGACATAAACACCGGGGAGCTGTTTTTT
CDR3: CASSPDINTGELFF

D: NA
V: TRBV5-1
J: TRBJ2-6
DNA: TGCGCCAGCACCTCGCAGGGGCGGGCTGGGGCCAACGTCCTGACTTTC
CDR3: CASTSQGRAGANVLTF

D: NA
V: TRBV21-1
J: TRBJ1-5
DNA: TGTGCCAGCAGCAACTGTGGCCCGAATCAGCCCCAGCATTTT
CDR3: CASSNCGPNQPQHF

D: NA
V: TRBV7-2
J: TRBJ1-5
DNA: TGTGCCAGCAGCTCCTCCGATCAGCCCCAGCATTTT
CDR3: CASSSSDQPQHF